This TCR beta chain was recorded in a study of tumor-infiltrating lymphocytes in localized non-small cell lung cancer. Profiled with immunoSEQ multiplex PCR; TCRdb holds only in-frame clones, not every one. The data contain some 15,000 clones, around 82% of them singletons. The germline V and J ends were trimmed by 4 bases and 8 bases, with 17 bases remaining between them. The germline gives CDR1 SNHLY, CDR2 FYNNEI. There are 14 residues in the CDR3. The sample consisted of lung tumor tissue. J is TRBJ1-1 and V is TRBV2, with TRBD1 as a possible D gene (6 bases). This clonotype was sampled from a human donor with non-small cell lung cancer. The CDR3 region has the DNA TGTGCCAGCAGTGTGGGACAAGCCATAGGGGAAGCTTTCTTT. Translated: CASSVGQAIGEAFF.